What follows are 31 T cell receptor beta chains derived from one specimen sequenced in a study of regulatory T cells in long-lasting Graves disease. Indicated time point: persistent/refractory GD, antithyroid drugs over 5 years with positive TRAb. From PBMCs, RNA was extracted and then used to make the TCR library. Researchers made TCR beta libraries by using iRepertoire HTBI primers and running Arm-PCR on CDR3 regions. TCRdb fed the multiplex PCR reads into MiXCR, producing one record per CDR3 protein. The sample holds a few hundred thousand distinct CDR3 sequences, about 20% seen once. Sequenced material: peripheral blood mononuclear cells (PBMCs), taken when the disease was refractory, from a patient treated with antithyroid drugs. The receptors come from a female donor with Graves disease.

This rearrangement joins TRBV20-1 to TRBJ2-6, with D possibly matching TRBD2 (6 bases). The CDR3 extends over 17 amino acids. Germline values: CDR1 DFQATT, CDR2 SNEGSKA (reference sequence). Trimming removed 0 bases at V and 0 bases at J, with 12 bases between. The CDR3 spells CSARDRRGNSGANVLTF. CDR3 in DNA: TGCAGTGCTAGAGATAGGAGGGGTAACTCTGGGGCCAACGTCCTGACTTTC.

The rearrangement joins TRBV6-1 to TRBJ2-2; tentatively, D is TRBD1 (5 bases). The CDR3 covers 12 residues. Germline CDR1 MNHNS, CDR2 SASEGT. The germline V and J ends were trimmed by 5 bases and 6 bases, with 7 bases remaining between them. The CDR3 sequence is CASSKGSGELFF. The CDR3 nucleotides read TGTGCCAGCAGTAAGGGGTCCGGGGAGCTGTTTTTT.

This rearrangement joins TRBV7-2 to TRBJ1-6; D uncertain. The V gene lost 4 bases and the J gene lost 0 bases, with 19 bases spanning the gap. CDR1 is SGHTA, CDR2 FQGNSA, per germline. The CDR3 length is 19 residues. The CDR3 nucleotides are TGTGCCAGCAGCTCCCACCCCGGGCCACAGAGCTCCTATAATTCACCCCTCCACTTT. Its protein product is CASSSHPGPQSSYNSPLHF.

This clonotype has more than one count but fewer than ten. The CDR3 loop reads CASSLVRFPGARSYNEQFF. The CDR3 DNA is TGTGCCAGCAGCTTAGTCCGTTTCCCAGGGGCCCGCTCCTACAATGAGCAGTTCTTC. The rearrangement uses TRBV7-2 and TRBJ2-1; tentatively, D is TRBD1 (6 bases). The CDR3 consists of 19 residues. Germline CDR1 SGHTA, CDR2 FQGNSA. V was pared by 1 base and J by 0 bases, with 19 bases between.

This chain joins TRBV20-1 and TRBJ2-7, with D possibly TRBD2 on 6 matching bases. CDR3 size: 13 residues. The V end was cut by 6 bases, the J end by 0 bases, with 12 bases between. Germline CDR1 DFQATT, CDR2 SNEGSKA (reference sequence). CDR3 nucleotide sequence: TGCAGTGCAATGACTAGTACCTCCTACGAGCAGTACTTC. The encoded protein is CSAMTSTSYEQYF.

The V gene is TRBV20-1, the J gene TRBJ2-7; possible D gene TRBD2, 5 bases. V lost 1 base, J lost 4 bases, and 11 bases lay in between. Germline assignment: CDR1 DFQATT and CDR2 SNEGSKA (reference sequence). The CDR3 is 13 residues long. The CDR3 loop reads CSARVAGLYEQYF. The DNA of the CDR3 is TGCAGTGCTAGAGTGGCGGGTCTTTACGAGCAGTACTTC.

This clonotype came up many times. The chain is built from TRBV12-3 or TRBV12-4 and TRBJ1-5, with 7 bases aligning to TRBD1. The CDR3 covers 14 residues. V shed 4 bases, J shed 4 bases, and the junction held 4 bases outside the gene matches. As DNA, the CDR3 is TGTGCCAGCAGTTCGACAGGGATTAATCAGCCCCAGCATTTT. Translation gives CASSSTGINQPQHF.

The V and J genes are TRBV6-1 and TRBJ2-7; 12 nucleotides agree with TRBD1. The CDR3 loop spans 15 amino acids. V gave up 7 bases and J gave up 3 bases; unmatched junction bases: 7. The germline gives CDR1 MNHNS, CDR2 SASEGT. The CDR3 region has the DNA TGTGCCAGCACCGGGACAGGGGGCGCGTACTACGAGCAGTACTTC. Encoded protein: CASTGTGGAYYEQYF.

This clonotype was seen at least ten times. The rearrangement links TRBV28 to TRBJ1-1, with D possibly matching TRBD1 (6 bases). Germline CDR1 MDHEN, CDR2 SYDVKM. Trimming shortened V by 5 bases and J by 4 bases, and 14 bases separated the two germline ends. CDR3 length: 14 amino acids. The CDR3 spells CASSLPQGTTEAFF. CDR3 bases: TGTGCCAGCAGTCTCCCCCAGGGGACCACTGAAGCTTTCTTT. Full variable domain (rest looked up from reference TRBV28 and TRBJ1-1): DVKVTQSSRYLVKRTGEKVFLECVQDMDHENMFWYRQDPGLGLRLIYFSYDVKMKEKGDIPEGYSVSREKKERFSLILESASTNQTSMYLCASSLPQGTTEAFFGQGTRLTVV.

The sample holds many counts of this clonotype. The chain uses TRBV12-3 or TRBV12-4 and TRBJ2-6; D unclear. V lost 5 bases, J lost 2 bases, and 1 base lay in between. This CDR3 is built from 12 residues. The CDR3 sequence is CASSPGANVLTF. CDR3 DNA: TGTGCCAGCAGTCCTGGGGCCAACGTCCTGACTTTC.

This clonotype showed up just a few times. V and J are TRBV5-1 and TRBJ2-7, with 8 bases lining up with TRBD1. This CDR3 comprises 15 residues. V trimming: 4 bases; J trimming: 2 bases; junction bases outside the gene matches: 8. Per germline, CDR1 SGHRS and CDR2 YFSETQ. CDR3 sequence (DNA): TGCGCCAGCAGCCCCGGAGACAGGGGTCCCTACGAGCAGTACTTC. This encodes CASSPGDRGPYEQYF.

This clonotype has ten or more counts. The chain recombines TRBV11-3 with TRBJ1-1; D gene uncertain. The CDR3 runs 14 residues. Trimming stripped 2 bases from V and 0 bases from J, with 7 bases between. The V gene's germline CDR1 is SGHNT and CDR2 YENEEA. CDR3 residues: CASSLSAVNTEAFF. In nucleotides, the CDR3 is TGTGCCAGCAGCTTATCAGCGGTGAACACTGAAGCTTTCTTT.

The V call is TRBV5-1, the J call TRBJ2-5; D may be TRBD1 or TRBD2 (5 bases each). V shed 5 bases and J shed 9 bases, with 20 bases lying between them. Germline assignment: CDR1 SGHRS and CDR2 YFSETQ. This CDR3 is 14 amino acids long. The CDR3 region has the DNA TGCGCCAGCAGACCGGGACCATCTCAAGTGGCCCAGTACTTC. This translates into CASRPGPSQVAQYF.

This chain links TRBV4-1 with TRBJ1-2, with D maybe TRBD1 (6 bases). CDR3 size: 15 residues. Trimming cost V 3 bases and J 13 bases, with 24 bases left between them. Germline V gives CDR1 MGHRA, CDR2 YSYEKL. CDR3 amino acids: CASSHPTHRAPHRTF. The CDR3 DNA sequence: TGCGCCAGCAGCCATCCAACCCACAGGGCCCCCCATCGCACCTTC.

This clonotype was seen repeatedly, ten times or more. The V and J genes are TRBV2 and TRBJ1-2; D is uncertain. Germline values: CDR1 SNHLY, CDR2 FYNNEI. V was trimmed by 7 bases and J by 5 bases, leaving 20 bases between them. This CDR3 region has 15 residues. CDR3 residues: CASTNPPPGLYGYTF. The CDR3 coding sequence is TGTGCCAGCACCAACCCACCCCCCGGCCTATATGGCTACACCTTC.

This clonotype was found many times. The chain has TRBV6-5 and TRBJ1-2; D remains ambiguous. CDR3 length: 17 residues. The ends were cut back, 0 bases at V and 4 bases at J, with 18 bases in the middle. Germline V CDR1 and CDR2: MNHEY, SVGAGI. CDR3 in DNA: TGTGCCAGCAGTTACTCTGCAACGGACCCTCTAGGCTATGGCTACACCTTC. It yields the protein CASSYSATDPLGYGYTF.

This clonotype showed up many times. The chain recombines TRBV28 with TRBJ1-5, with D perhaps TRBD1 (6 bases). V lost 6 bases and J lost 4, with 22 bases in between. The germline V gene encodes CDR1 MDHEN and CDR2 SYDVKM. The CDR3 sequence is 17 residues long. CDR3 sequence reads: CASRRLRDKRGNQPQHF. CDR3 DNA: TGTGCCAGCAGGCGCCTCCGGGACAAAAGGGGTAATCAGCCCCAGCATTTT.

This clonotype appeared a few times. The V call is TRBV10-3, the J call TRBJ1-4; weak D call: TRBD1 (5 bases). This CDR3 is built from 14 residues. Germline assignment: CDR1 ENHRY and CDR2 SYGVKD. V dropped 2 bases and J dropped 5 bases, with 9 bases sitting between them. This CDR3 is CAISETGQNEKLFF. The CDR3, as DNA: TGTGCCATCAGTGAGACAGGCCAGAATGAAAAACTGTTTTTT.

This clonotype came up a few times. The chain recombines TRBV6-2 or TRBV6-3 with TRBJ1-4; 8 bases agree with TRBD1. This CDR3 is built from 14 residues. Trimming removed 5 bases from V and 14 bases from J; junction bases left unmatched: 13. The germline V gene encodes CDR1 MNHEY and CDR2 SVGEGT. The CDR3 is CASSPHLSDRALFF. CDR3 coding DNA: TGTGCCAGCAGTCCCCACTTATCGGACAGGGCCCTGTTTTTT.

This clonotype was detected ten times or more. CDR3 amino acids: CSSSDGMDQPQHF. The DNA for the CDR3 is TGCAGCAGTTCGGATGGAATGGATCAGCCCCAGCATTTT. The V and J genes are TRBV20-1 and TRBJ1-5; no firm D call. Germline values: CDR1 DFQATT, CDR2 SNEGSKA (reference sequence). The length of the CDR3 is 13 residues.

The chain employs TRBV4-1 and TRBJ2-7; D uncertain. The CDR3 is 18 amino acids. Germline CDR1 MGHRA, CDR2 YSYEKL. Trimming stripped 1 base from V and 4 bases from J, with 23 bases between. The CDR3: CASSQGPPGSDRRYEQYF. In DNA form, the CDR3 reads TGCGCCAGCAGCCAAGGCCCCCCTGGCAGTGATCGGAGATACGAGCAGTACTTC.

This clonotype was counted only a few times. V is TRBV19 and J is TRBJ2-7, with D possibly TRBD2 on 5 matching bases. Germline CDR1 reads LNHDA; CDR2 reads SQIVND (reference sequence). The CDR3 contains 15 residues. V lost 1 base and J 3 bases, leaving 13 bases between the germline ends. CDR3 nucleotides: TGTGCCAGTAGTATAGCCAGCGGAGCTTTCTACGAGCAGTACTTC. Its translation: CASSIASGAFYEQYF.

This chain joins TRBV18 and TRBJ2-2; D call uncertain. Trimming took 4 bases from V and 6 from J, leaving 12 bases between them. The CDR3 runs to 14 residues. Germline CDR1 and CDR2: KGHSH and LQKENI. The CDR3 reads CASSRQEGAGELFF. CDR3 sequence (DNA): TGTGCCAGCTCACGCCAGGAAGGAGCCGGGGAGCTGTTTTTT.

The chain couples TRBV4-3 to TRBJ1-2; D not certain. The CDR3 runs to 15 residues. The V gene's germline CDR1 is LGHNA and CDR2 YSLEER. The V gene lost 1 base and the J gene lost 3 bases, with 12 bases spanning the gap. Here the CDR3 reads CASSQARIGDYGYTF. The DNA of the CDR3 is TGCGCCAGCAGCCAAGCCAGAATCGGTGACTATGGCTACACCTTC.

The chain has TRBV7-9 and TRBJ2-2; D is perhaps TRBD2 (6 bases). This CDR3 is built from 17 residues. The V gene lost 5 bases and the J gene lost 3 bases, with 19 bases spanning the gap. Germline V gene lookup returns CDR1 SEHNR and CDR2 FQNEAQ (reference sequence). In DNA, the CDR3 is TGTGCCAGCAGCCCGGGAAGGAGGGAGCGGGACACCGGGGAGCTGTTTTTT. It specifies CASSPGRRERDTGELFF.

J is TRBJ2-7 and V is TRBV13; the match to TRBD1 covers 9 bases. This CDR3 contains 15 residues. Germline-derived CDR1 and CDR2 are PRHDT and FYEKMQ (reference sequence). The trim removed 6 bases at V and 2 bases at J, leaving 8 bases unmatched. CDR3 protein: CASSSGTGPAYEQYF. CDR3 DNA: TGTGCCAGCAGTTCCGGGACAGGGCCTGCCTACGAGCAGTACTTC.

This clonotype came up a few times. The genes are TRBV3-1 and TRBJ2-1; TRBD2 aligns across 10 bases. In germline, CDR1 is LGHDT, CDR2 YNNKEL (reference sequence). The CDR3 is 17 amino acids. The ends lost 0 bases at V and 10 bases at J; junction bases unmatched: 12. In DNA, the CDR3 is TGTGCCAGCAGCCAAGATCCCTCTAGCGGGGGCCTCTTAGAGCAGTTCTTC. The encoded protein is CASSQDPSSGGLLEQFF.

The chain carries TRBV18 and TRBJ1-5, with D uncertain. V was trimmed by 1 base and J by 0 bases, leaving 7 bases between them. From germline, CDR1 is KGHSH and CDR2 LQKENI. CDR3 length equals 15 residues. The CDR3 reads CASSPQDGSNQPQHF. The CDR3 coding sequence is TGTGCCAGCTCACCACAGGACGGTAGCAATCAGCCCCAGCATTTT.

There are many counts of this clonotype. The chain joins TRBV28 to TRBJ1-2; D is unclear. The CDR3 sequence is 12 residues long. Germline V gene lookup returns CDR1 MDHEN and CDR2 SYDVKM. V was trimmed by 3 bases and J by 5 bases, leaving 7 bases between them. This chain's CDR3 is CASSFQEYGYTF. For the CDR3, the DNA is TGTGCCAGCAGTTTCCAGGAGTATGGCTACACCTTC.

This clonotype was recorded at least ten times. V usage is TRBV28 and J usage is TRBJ1-5; D perhaps matches TRBD1 (6 bases). Trimming removed 1 base at V and 0 bases at J, with 16 bases between. The CDR3 sequence is 18 residues long. Germline lookup yields CDR1 MDHEN and CDR2 SYDVKM. CDR3 residues: CASSLFALRGYSNQPQHF. CDR3 sequence (DNA): TGTGCCAGCAGTTTATTCGCCCTCAGGGGATATAGCAATCAGCCCCAGCATTTT.

This clonotype has a handful of counts. The chain uses TRBV7-9 and TRBJ2-5, with D possibly being TRBD2 (7 bases). V was clipped by 5 bases and J by 4 bases, with 20 bases between them. This CDR3 is 16 amino acids long. Germline values: CDR1 SEHNR, CDR2 FQNEAQ (reference sequence). DNA for the CDR3: TGTGCCAGCAGCCCATGGGCGGGGGCGAAGGGAGAGACCCAGTACTTC. It codes for CASSPWAGAKGETQYF.